One and the same sample provided the 5 T cell receptor beta chains below, sequenced in a study of cytomegalovirus exposure and HLA in healthy donors. The study ran its PCR with 60 Vbeta and 13 Jbeta primers. TCRdb's table, derived via immunoSEQ multiplex PCR, lists solely in-frame clones and lacks some. This repertoire shows fewer than 200,000 clones, approximately 80% found once; its top ten account for roughly 4.5%. The sample was PBMCs. The source is a woman in her fifties or sixties in good health and CMV-seropositive.

The chain carries TRBV20-1 and TRBJ1-1; D is unresolved. The CDR3 extends over 11 amino acids. The V gene lost 7 bases and the J gene lost 7 bases, with 13 bases spanning the gap. Per the germline V gene, CDR1 is DFQATT and CDR2 is SNEGSKA (reference sequence). CDR3 DNA sequence: TGCAGTGTATCCCCTATTGGTGAAGCTTTCTTT. Protein: CSVSPIGEAFF.

The CDR3 here is CASSSRLAGVTDTQYF. The DNA for the CDR3 is TGTGCCAGCAGTTCCCGGCTAGCGGGGGTTACAGATACGCAGTATTTT. The V gene is TRBV6-6, the J gene TRBJ2-3; 10 bases map to TRBD2. V shed 4 bases, J shed 3 bases, and the junction held 7 bases outside the gene matches. In germline, CDR1 is MNHNY, CDR2 SVGAGI (reference sequence). This CDR3 contains 16 residues.

The chain has TRBV7-2 and TRBJ1-6; D unresolved. CDR3 length: 14 residues. Germline V gene sequence: CDR1 SGHTA, CDR2 FQGNSA. Trimming shortened V by 5 bases and J by 9 bases, and 14 bases separated the two germline ends. DNA for the CDR3: TGTGCCAGCAGCCTGGCTCGAGCGAGTTCACCCCTCCACTTT. Its protein product is CASSLARASSPLHF. Based on the CDR3 plus reference TRBV7-2 and TRBJ1-6, the full variable domain is GAGVSQSPSNKVTEKGKDVELRCDPISGHTALYWYRQSLGQGLEFLIYFQGNSAPDKSGLPSDRFSAERTGGSVSTLTIQRTQQEDSAVYLCASSLARASSPLHFGNGTRLTVT.

This chain joins TRBV10-3 and TRBJ1-2, with no clear D. The CDR3 contains 14 residues. V lost 2 bases to trimming and J lost 4 bases, with 11 bases between them. Germline V lookup: CDR1 ENHRY, CDR2 SYGVKD. The CDR3 bases are TGTGCCATCAGTGAGGGGCCCCGTTCCTATGGCTACACCTTC. Translated: CAISEGPRSYGYTF.

The chain carries TRBV19 and TRBJ2-5; D possibly corresponds to TRBD1 (6 bases). The length of the CDR3 is 14 residues. Germline assignment: CDR1 LNHDA and CDR2 SQIVND (reference sequence). The V end was cut by 1 base, the J end by 3 bases, with 9 bases between. CDR3 DNA: TGTGCCAGTAGTATAGCCAGGGGAAAAGAGACCCAGTACTTC. Amino acids: CASSIARGKETQYF.